This TCR beta chain derives from a study of tumor-infiltrating lymphocytes in oesophageal squamous cell carcinoma. TCRdb fed the PCR reads into MiXCR, producing one record per CDR3 protein. In the table there are 23,000 or so distinct CDR3 sequences, about a third of which are singletons. The length of the CDR3 is 15 residues. Germline V gives CDR1 KGHSH, CDR2 LQKENI. Worth noting for this clonotype: One junction end disagrees with the germline gene, perhaps due to a read error.

Material: esophageal tumor tissue. The J gene is TRBJ2-7, the V gene TRBV18; TRBD1 agrees at 7 bases. The clonotype comes from a female donor with esophageal squamous cell carcinoma. In nucleotides, the CDR3 is TGTGCCAGCTCACAGGACAGGTCGAACACCGGGGAGCTGTATTTT. It yields the protein CASSQDRSNTGELYF.